This TCR beta chain was sequenced in a study of blood T cell repertoires in COVID-19. As for the study in general: COVID-19 samples, acute and convalescent, were from the United States, Italy and Spain.

V dropped 5 bases and J dropped 7 bases, with 20 bases sitting between them. This CDR3 contains 15 residues. Germline V gives CDR1 MDHEN, CDR2 SYDVKM. TCRdb's copy holds only in-frame clones and misses some; the assay was immunoSEQ multiplex PCR. The repertoire consists of about 120,000 clones, with 70% to 85% occurring once and the leading ten covering just under 7.5%. This sequence joins TRBV28 and TRBJ1-2; D remains unclear. This sequence was found in a man aged 65-85 years with active or convalescent COVID-19. The sample comprised peripheral blood. CDR3 sequence reads: CASSPYGLGRVGYTF. Written as DNA, the CDR3 is TGTGCCAGCAGTCCCTACGGACTCGGAAGGGTTGGCTACACCTTC.